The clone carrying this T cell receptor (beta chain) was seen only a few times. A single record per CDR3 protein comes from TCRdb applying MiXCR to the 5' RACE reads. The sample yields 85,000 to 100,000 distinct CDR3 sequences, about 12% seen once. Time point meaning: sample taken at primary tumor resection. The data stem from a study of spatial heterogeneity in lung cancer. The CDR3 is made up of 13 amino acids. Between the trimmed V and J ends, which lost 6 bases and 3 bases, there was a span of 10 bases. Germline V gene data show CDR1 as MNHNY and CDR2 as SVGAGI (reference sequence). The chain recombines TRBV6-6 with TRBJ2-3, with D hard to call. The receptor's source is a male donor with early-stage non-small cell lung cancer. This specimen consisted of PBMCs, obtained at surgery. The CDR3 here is CASRHQRTDTQYF. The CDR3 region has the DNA TGTGCCAGCAGACACCAGCGAACAGATACGCAGTATTTT.